This TCR beta chain came from a study of a mutant IDH1 vaccine in newly diagnosed glioma listed by TCRdb under 2021. Study-wide context: Eight vaccinations were administered to patients in weeks 1, 3, 5, 7, 11, 15, 19 and 23, corresponding to visits V03 through V10. Vaccination started 4-6 weeks after radiotherapy alone, or was given together with temozolomide cycles in the groups whose treatment included chemotherapy. The roughly 30 treated patients were approximately 62% male and around 40% female, with a mean age of roughly 42 years. Before enrollment, most patients had been given radiochemotherapy with temozolomide as standard therapy, while the rest had received either radiotherapy alone or temozolomide alone. Peripheral blood was drawn at six visits: V03 (baseline), V05, V07, V10, V12 and V13. For exploratory analyses, longitudinal TCRB deep sequencing was carried out in around 24 treated patients wherever samples were available.

On this clone: Its antigen is unknown. The input lacks base qualities; no much larger clone sits a single base away.

The germline V gene sets CDR1 to SQVTM and CDR2 to ANQGSEA. The CDR3 covers 14 residues, taking in both the cysteine and the phenylalanine. Kept here is only the CDR3 DNA, which spans 42 bases and is read in frame from base 1. V is cut by 4 bases and J by 7 bases, and the space between the germline ends is 17 bases. The library came from the immunoSEQ multiplex PCR assay. The hsTCRB Kit was used according to the manufacturer's protocol to amplify rearranged TCR beta chain sequences. An Illumina MiSeq was used to sequence the TCRB libraries. Under the source paper's analysis protocol: The proprietary platform of the kit vendor was used for demultiplexing, trimming and gene mapping. The table comes from immuneACCESS by way of TCRdb, which keeps in-frame sequences with V and J called. Part of the clones is missing from these tables; in studies checked, under half for an unresolved V gene and the rest for unknown reasons. V and J calls and clone size are those listed in that table; D and trimming were worked out from the DNA. The sample contains 20,000 to 25,000 clones, nearly 90% of them found a single time. The top ten clonotypes cover 5.7% of the sample.

Sample time point, as interpreted from the label and publication: week 11, during vaccination. Every vaccine dose consisted of 300 ug of a 20-mer mutant IDH1 peptide in Montanide, administered subcutaneously together with topical imiquimod. Newly diagnosed WHO grade 3 or 4 IDH1-mutant astrocytomas showing loss of nuclear ATRX were present in the donors. The samples were drawn from NOA16, a multicentre, single-arm, open-label phase I trial in Germany that tested a mutant IDH1 peptide vaccine in humans for the first time. The DNeasy Blood and Tissue Kit was used to extract genomic DNA from EDTA blood for TCRB sequencing. Study-wide findings and limitations: Availability determined which PBMC samples were chosen for TCRB deep sequencing. Across multiple MHC alleles, vaccine-induced immune responses were seen in around 93% of patients. The authors noted that analyses of patient blood samples could not be reproduced because of sample limitations. No apparent relationship was observed between pseudoprogression and alterations in the top peripheral T cell clonotypes detected by TCRB sequencing.

The sequence was collected from a woman between 40 and 50 years old with glioma. Here the chain combines TRBV29-1 and TRBJ2-1; TRBD2 might be the D gene, on 6 matching bases. This material consisted of PBMCs, taken from a glioma patient whose treatment included an IDH1 peptide vaccine. The DNA sequence reads TGCAGCGTTGTCCGCGGGACCGGCCAGAATGAGCAGTTCTTC. It encodes CSVVRGTGQNEQFF.